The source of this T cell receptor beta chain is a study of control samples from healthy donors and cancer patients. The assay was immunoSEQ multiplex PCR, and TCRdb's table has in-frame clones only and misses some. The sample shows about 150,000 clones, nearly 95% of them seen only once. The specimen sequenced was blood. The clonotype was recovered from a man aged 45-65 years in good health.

CDR3 sequence: CASSRGGLAGPYEQYF. Written as DNA, the CDR3 is TGCGCCAGCAGCCGGGGGGGACTAGCGGGGCCCTACGAGCAGTACTTC. The chain has TRBV4-1 and TRBJ2-7; 13 bases are a match to TRBD2. With V trimmed by 4 bases and J by 2 bases, 5 bases remained unmatched. Germline V gives CDR1 MGHRA, CDR2 YSYEKL. This CDR3 is 16 amino acids long.